Below, 6 T cell receptor beta chains from the same sample are listed, as sequenced in a study of CD8 T cells in Susac syndrome (dated by TCRdb to 2018 to 2020). The library was produced with the immunoSEQ multiplex PCR assay. RNA was extracted with the RNeasy kit and 0.5 to 1 ug was reverse transcribed using random hexamers. Using fastp at Q25 and MiXCR, TCRdb reprocessed the public reads and kept productive beta chains. Entries that share a CDR3 protein sequence are merged under the most common genes and DNA. Present in this sample are 150,000 to 200,000 distinct CDR3 sequences, approximately 95% of which were seen just once. Almost 0.095% of the sample lies in the top ten. Sequencing was performed on CD4+ T cells from PBMCs. The receptors come from a human donor with multiple sclerosis.

The rearrangement uses TRBV29-1 and TRBJ1-1; D is unresolved. Trimming pared 4 bases from V and 4 bases from J, leaving 10 bases between. This CDR3 is built from 12 residues. The germline gives CDR1 SQVTM, CDR2 ANQGSEA. DNA of the CDR3: TGCAGCGTTGGGACCGCTAGCACTGAAGCTTTCTTT. It translates to CSVGTASTEAFF.

The chain joins TRBV12-3 or TRBV12-4 to TRBJ2-4; D assignment may be TRBD1 or TRBD2 (5 bases each). The CDR3 is 13 amino acids. V lost 2 bases and J 6 bases, leaving 8 bases between the germline ends. CDR3 sequence: CASSLRGVNIQYF. The CDR3 DNA reads as TGTGCCAGCAGTTTAAGAGGGGTAAACATTCAGTACTTC.

The J gene is TRBJ2-1, the V gene TRBV6-1, with 8 bases identical to TRBD2. J gave up 1 base and V 7 bases, and 9 bases lay outside the gene matches. Germline V gene sequence: CDR1 MNHNS, CDR2 SASEGT. The CDR3 covers 16 residues. Written as DNA, the CDR3 is TGTGCCAGCACCCTTCGGCGGGGGGTGTCCTACAATGAGCAGTTCTTC. Protein product: CASTLRRGVSYNEQFF.

Written as DNA, the CDR3 is TGTGCCAGCAGCCAAGTCGCACCGGGTCTGGTGGGAGCGGCTAATGAAAAACTGTTTTTT. Protein sequence: CASSQVAPGLVGAANEKLFF. The chain recombines TRBV4-2 with TRBJ1-4; no clear D. CDR1 is LGHNA and CDR2 is YNFKEQ in the germline V gene. The CDR3 has 20 amino acids. V was shortened by 1 base and J by 3 bases, with 24 bases between the two germline ends.

The chain joins TRBV2 to TRBJ2-7; no firm D call. The V gene lost 11 bases and the J gene lost 7 bases, with 21 bases spanning the gap. CDR1 and CDR2 (germline): SNHLY, FYNNEI. The CDR3 has 13 amino acids. CDR3 DNA: TGTGCCTCCTCTTCAAAGGGTCCCCTGGAGCAGTACTTC. Its protein is CASSSKGPLEQYF. The full variable domain, rest sourced from reference TRBV2 and TRBJ2-7, is EPEVTQTPSHQVTQMGQEVILRCVPISNHLYFYWYRQILGQKVEFLVSFYNNEISEKSEIFDDQFSVERPDGSNFTLKIRSTKLEDSAMYFCASSSKGPLEQYFGPGTRLTVT.

J is TRBJ2-7 and V is TRBV20-1; D is unclear. Trimming took off 3 bases at V and 3 bases at J, with 21 bases between the two ends. Germline values: CDR1 DFQATT, CDR2 SNEGSKA (reference sequence). The CDR3 runs to 16 residues. The CDR3 loop reads CSASAPDWANLYEQYF. In DNA, the CDR3 is TGCAGTGCTAGCGCCCCAGACTGGGCGAACCTCTACGAGCAGTACTTC.